This T cell receptor beta chain originates from a study of T cells in Graves' hyperthyroidism and ophthalmopathy. Whole-study context: Before any treatment, at initial diagnosis, peripheral blood was collected. Regarding the study as a whole: Expanded thyroid clonotypes (above 0.001) were mostly also found in blood.

The V end lost 2 bases, the J end lost 0 bases, and 8 bases lay between the germline ends. Per germline, CDR1 SGHVS and CDR2 FNYEAQ. The CDR3 runs to 15 residues. Details on this clonotype: Its cognate antigen is unknown.

Amplification of TCR beta CDR3 regions was performed using RNA transcripts as template. Carried out on the TCR CDR3, a first-round RT-PCR used the HTBI primer set. TCRdb redid the calling of the multiplex PCR reads with MiXCR, one entry per CDR3 protein. Of roughly 750,000 distinct CDR3 sequences listed, around 15% were seen once; the top ten hold around 7.7%. This chain connects TRBV7-6 to TRBJ2-4; no clear D. The source material was blood. The clonotype comes from a man younger than 30 with Graves' hyperthyroidism. CDR3 loop: CASSLNPIAKNIQYF. CDR3 coding DNA: TGTGCCAGCAGCTTAAACCCGATAGCCAAAAACATTCAGTACTTC.